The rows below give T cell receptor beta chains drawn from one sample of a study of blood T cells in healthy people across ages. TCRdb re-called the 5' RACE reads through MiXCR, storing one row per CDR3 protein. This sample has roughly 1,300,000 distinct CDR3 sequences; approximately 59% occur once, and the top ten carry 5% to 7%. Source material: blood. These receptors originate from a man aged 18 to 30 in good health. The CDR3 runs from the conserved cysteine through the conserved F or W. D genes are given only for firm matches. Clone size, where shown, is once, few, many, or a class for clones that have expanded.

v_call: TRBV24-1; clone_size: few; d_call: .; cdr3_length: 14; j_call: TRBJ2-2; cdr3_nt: TGTGCCACCTCCCGGACCCCGAACACCGGGGAGCTGTTTTTT; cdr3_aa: CATSRTPNTGELFF
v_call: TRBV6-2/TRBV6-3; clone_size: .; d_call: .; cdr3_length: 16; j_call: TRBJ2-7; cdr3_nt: TGTGCCAGCACCGGAATGGAGCCAGGGACAAGATACGAGCAGTACTTC; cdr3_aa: CASTGMEPGTRYEQYF
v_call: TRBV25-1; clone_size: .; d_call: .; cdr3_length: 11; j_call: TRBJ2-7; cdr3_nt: TGTGCCAGCAGTAGGGGCAGGGCGCAGTACTTC; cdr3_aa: CASSRGRAQYF
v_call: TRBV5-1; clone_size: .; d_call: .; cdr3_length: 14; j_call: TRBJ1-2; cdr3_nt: TGCGCCAGCAGCTTGGAAGGGCAGGGCTATGGCTACACCTTC; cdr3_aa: CASSLEGQGYGYTF
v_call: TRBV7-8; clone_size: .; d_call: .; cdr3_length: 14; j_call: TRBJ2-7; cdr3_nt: TGTGCCAGCAGCCCCGGGGGAATGACCTACGAGCAGTACTTC; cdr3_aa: CASSPGGMTYEQYF
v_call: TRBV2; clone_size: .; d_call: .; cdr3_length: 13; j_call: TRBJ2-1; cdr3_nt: TGTGCCAGCAGTTCGGACTATAACAATGAGCAGTTCTTC; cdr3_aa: CASSSDYNNEQFF
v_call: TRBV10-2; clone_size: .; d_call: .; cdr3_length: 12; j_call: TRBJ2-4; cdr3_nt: TGCGCCAGCAGTGAGACATCGCACATCCAGTACTTC; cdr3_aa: CASSETSHIQYF
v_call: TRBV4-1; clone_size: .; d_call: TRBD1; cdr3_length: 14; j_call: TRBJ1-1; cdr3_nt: TGCGCCAGCAGCCAAAGGGGGCGGGGGACTGAAGCTTTCTTT; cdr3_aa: CASSQRGRGTEAFF
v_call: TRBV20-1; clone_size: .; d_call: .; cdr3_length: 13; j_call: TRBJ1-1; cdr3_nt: TGCAGTGCTAGGATTCTGGAATACACTGAAGCTTTCTTT; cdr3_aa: CSARILEYTEAFF
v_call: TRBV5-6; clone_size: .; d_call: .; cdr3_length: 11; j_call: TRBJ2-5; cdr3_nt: TGTGCCAGCAGCTTGCTGAAGGAGCAGTACTTC; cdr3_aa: CASSLLKEQYF
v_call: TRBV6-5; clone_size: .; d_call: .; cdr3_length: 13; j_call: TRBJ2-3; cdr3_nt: TGTGCCAGCAACCGGGTCAGGGGAGGTACGCAGTATTTT; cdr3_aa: CASNRVRGGTQYF
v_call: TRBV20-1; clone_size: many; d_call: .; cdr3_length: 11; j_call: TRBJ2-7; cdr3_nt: TGCAGTGCTAGACAAGCCTACGAGCAGTACTTC; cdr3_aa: CSARQAYEQYF
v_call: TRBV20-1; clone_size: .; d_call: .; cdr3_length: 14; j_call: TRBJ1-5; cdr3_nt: TGCAGTGCTAGGGGGGGGACGGCCAATCAGCCCCAGCATTTT; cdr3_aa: CSARGGTANQPQHF
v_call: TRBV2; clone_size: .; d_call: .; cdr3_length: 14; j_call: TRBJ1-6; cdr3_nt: TGTGCCAGCGTACCACTACTGGGGAATTCACCCCTCCACTTT; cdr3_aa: CASVPLLGNSPLHF
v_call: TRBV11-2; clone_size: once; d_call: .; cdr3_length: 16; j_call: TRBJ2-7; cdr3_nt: TGTGCCAGCAGCTGGTCCATTCCCCAGGGAACCTACGAGCAGTACTTC; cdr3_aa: CASSWSIPQGTYEQYF
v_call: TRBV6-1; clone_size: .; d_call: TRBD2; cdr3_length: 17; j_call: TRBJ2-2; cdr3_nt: TGTGCCAGCAGGGGGACTAGCGGGAAAGTGATCCCCGGGGAGCTGTTTTTT; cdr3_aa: CASRGTSGKVIPGELFF
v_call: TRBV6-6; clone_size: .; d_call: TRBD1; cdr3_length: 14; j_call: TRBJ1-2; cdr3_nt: TGTGCCAGCAGCCAACTAGGGGGCCTAGCCGGCTACACCTTC; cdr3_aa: CASSQLGGLAGYTF
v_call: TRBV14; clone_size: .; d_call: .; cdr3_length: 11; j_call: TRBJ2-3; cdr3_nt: TGTGCCAGCAGCCAAGGGGACGCGCAGTATTTT; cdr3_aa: CASSQGDAQYF
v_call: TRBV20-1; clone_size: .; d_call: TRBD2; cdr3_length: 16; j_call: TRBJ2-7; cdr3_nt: TGCAGTGCTAGTTCGGTAGCGGGAGTGAGCACCTACGAGCAGTACTTC; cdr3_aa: CSASSVAGVSTYEQYF
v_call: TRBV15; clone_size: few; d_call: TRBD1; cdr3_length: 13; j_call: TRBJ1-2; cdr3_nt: TGTGCCACCAGCAGAGTGACAGGGGATGGCTACACCTTC; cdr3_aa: CATSRVTGDGYTF
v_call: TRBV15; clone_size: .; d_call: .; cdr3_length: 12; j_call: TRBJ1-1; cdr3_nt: TGTGCCACCAGCAGAAGTAACACTGAAGCTTTCTTT; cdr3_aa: CATSRSNTEAFF
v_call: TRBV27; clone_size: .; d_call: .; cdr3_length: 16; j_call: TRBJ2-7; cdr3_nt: TGTGCCAGCAGTTTATTTAGGGACCCGCGGGTCTACGAGCAGTACTTC; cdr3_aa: CASSLFRDPRVYEQYF
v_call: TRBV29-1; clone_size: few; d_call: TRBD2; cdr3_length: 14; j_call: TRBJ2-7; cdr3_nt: TGCAGCGTTAGTAGTGGACTAGCGGCAAGCGAGCAGTACTTC; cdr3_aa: CSVSSGLAASEQYF
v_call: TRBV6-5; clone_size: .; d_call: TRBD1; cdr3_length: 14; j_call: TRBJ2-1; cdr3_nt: TGTGCCAGCAGTTATCGGGACAGGGGCAATGAGCAGTTCTTC; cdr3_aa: CASSYRDRGNEQFF
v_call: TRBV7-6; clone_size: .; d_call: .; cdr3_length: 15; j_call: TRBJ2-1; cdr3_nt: TGTGCCAGCAGCACCCTCCATTCGCGGGGCAATGAGCAGTTCTTC; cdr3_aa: CASSTLHSRGNEQFF
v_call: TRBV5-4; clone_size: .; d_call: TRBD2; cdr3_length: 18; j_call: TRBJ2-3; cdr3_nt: TGTGCCAGCAGGCCCTTAGCGGGACTAGCGGGGGATACAGATACGCAGTATTTT; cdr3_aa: CASRPLAGLAGDTDTQYF
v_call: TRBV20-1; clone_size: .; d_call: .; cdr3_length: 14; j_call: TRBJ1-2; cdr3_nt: TGCAGTGCAATGGACATACAGGGAGGCTATGGCTACACCTTC; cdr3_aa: CSAMDIQGGYGYTF
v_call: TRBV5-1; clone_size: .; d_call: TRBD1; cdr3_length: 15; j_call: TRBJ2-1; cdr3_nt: TGCGCCAGCAGCTGGGCCGGGACAGCAGAAAATGAGCAGTTCTTC; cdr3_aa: CASSWAGTAENEQFF
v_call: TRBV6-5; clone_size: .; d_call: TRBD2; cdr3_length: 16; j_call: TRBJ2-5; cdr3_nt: TGTGCCAGCAGTTACACACTAGCGGGAGGGCAAGAGACCCAGTACTTC; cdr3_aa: CASSYTLAGGQETQYF
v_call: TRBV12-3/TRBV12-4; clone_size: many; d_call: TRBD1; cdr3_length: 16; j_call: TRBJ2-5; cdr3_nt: TGTGCCAGCAGTTTTGGCAGGGGGTCAGTGTATGAGACCCAGTACTTC; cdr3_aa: CASSFGRGSVYETQYF
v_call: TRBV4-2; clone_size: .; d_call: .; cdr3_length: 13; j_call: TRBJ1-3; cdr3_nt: TGTGCCAGCAGCCAAGAAGGTGGGGACACCATATATTTT; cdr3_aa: CASSQEGGDTIYF
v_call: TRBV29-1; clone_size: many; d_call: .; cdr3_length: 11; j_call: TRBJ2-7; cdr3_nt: TGCAGCGTTGGTGAGGGCTACGAGCAGTACTTC; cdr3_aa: CSVGEGYEQYF
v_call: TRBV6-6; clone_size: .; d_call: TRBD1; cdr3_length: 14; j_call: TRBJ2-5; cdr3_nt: TGTGCCTCCCACCAGGACAGGGTCGGGGAGACCCAGTACTTC; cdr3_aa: CASHQDRVGETQYF
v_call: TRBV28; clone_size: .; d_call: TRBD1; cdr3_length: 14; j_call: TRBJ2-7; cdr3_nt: TGTGCCAGCAGTGTCCGGGACAGTATTTACGAGCAGTACTTC; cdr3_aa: CASSVRDSIYEQYF
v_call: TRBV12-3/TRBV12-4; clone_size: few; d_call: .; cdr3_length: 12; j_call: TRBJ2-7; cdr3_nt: TGTGCCAGCCGAGCCGCCCATTACGAGCAGTACTTC; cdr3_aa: CASRAAHYEQYF
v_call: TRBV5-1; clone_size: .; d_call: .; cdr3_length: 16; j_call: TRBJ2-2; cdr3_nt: TGCGCCAGCAGCTTGGCCGACGTTCTAGCGAGCGGGGAGCTGTTTTTT; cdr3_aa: CASSLADVLASGELFF
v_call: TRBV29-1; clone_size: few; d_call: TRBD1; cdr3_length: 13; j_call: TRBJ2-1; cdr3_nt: TGCAGCGCAACCCCTACAGGGGTGGCGGGGCAGTTCTTC; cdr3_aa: CSATPTGVAGQFF
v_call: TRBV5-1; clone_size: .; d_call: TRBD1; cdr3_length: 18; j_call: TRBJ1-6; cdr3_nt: TGCGCCAGCAGCCTGGGACAGGGAAGCTCCCCGCAGGATTCACCCCTCCACTTT; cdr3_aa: CASSLGQGSSPQDSPLHF
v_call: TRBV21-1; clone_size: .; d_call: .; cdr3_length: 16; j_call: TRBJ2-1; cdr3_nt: TGTGCCAGCAGCAAACCAGACAGGGAGTTATACAATGAGCAGTTCTTC; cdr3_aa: CASSKPDRELYNEQFF
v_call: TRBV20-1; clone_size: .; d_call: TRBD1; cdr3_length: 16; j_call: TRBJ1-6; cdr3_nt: TGCAGTGCTAGACCGGGACAGGCATCTACGGCGTCACCCCTCCACTTT; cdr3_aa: CSARPGQASTASPLHF
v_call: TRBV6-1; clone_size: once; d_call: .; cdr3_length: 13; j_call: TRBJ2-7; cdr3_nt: TGTGCCAGCAGTGTCTCCCACCCCTACGAGCAGTACTTC; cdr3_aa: CASSVSHPYEQYF
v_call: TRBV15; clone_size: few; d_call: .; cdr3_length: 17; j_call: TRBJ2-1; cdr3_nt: TGTGCCACCAGCAGAGATCTGGGCGGGATAACCTACAATGAGCAGTTCTTC; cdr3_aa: CATSRDLGGITYNEQFF
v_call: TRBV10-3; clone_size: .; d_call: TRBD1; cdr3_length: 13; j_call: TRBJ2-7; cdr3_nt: TGTGCCACGGCGACAGGGGGTTCCTACGAGCAGTACTTC; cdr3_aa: CATATGGSYEQYF
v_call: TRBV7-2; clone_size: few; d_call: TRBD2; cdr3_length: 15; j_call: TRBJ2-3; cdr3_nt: TGTGCCGCGACTTGGGGGAGGGCCAACACAGATACGCAGTATTTT; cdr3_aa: CAATWGRANTDTQYF
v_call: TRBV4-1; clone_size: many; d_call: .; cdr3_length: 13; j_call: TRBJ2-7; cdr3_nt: TGCGCCAGCAGCCCGGCGGGCTCCTACGAGCAGTACTTC; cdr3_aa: CASSPAGSYEQYF
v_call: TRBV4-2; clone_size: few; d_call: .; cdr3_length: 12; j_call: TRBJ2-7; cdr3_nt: TGTGCCAGCAGTACCGGGAAGTACGAGCAGTACTTC; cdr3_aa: CASSTGKYEQYF
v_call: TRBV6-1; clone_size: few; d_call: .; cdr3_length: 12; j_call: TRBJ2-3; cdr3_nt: TGTGCCAGCACTAGGGCGGGAGATACGCAGTATTTT; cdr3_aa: CASTRAGDTQYF
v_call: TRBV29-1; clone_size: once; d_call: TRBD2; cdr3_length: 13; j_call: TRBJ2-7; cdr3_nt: TGCAGCGTTGTGGGCCTAGCGGGAGGATTTGAGTACTTC; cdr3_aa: CSVVGLAGGFEYF
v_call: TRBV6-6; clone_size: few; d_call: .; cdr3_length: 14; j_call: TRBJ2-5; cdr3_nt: TGTGCCAGCAGTTGGGTACAGGGCAACGAGACCCAGTACTTC; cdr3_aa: CASSWVQGNETQYF
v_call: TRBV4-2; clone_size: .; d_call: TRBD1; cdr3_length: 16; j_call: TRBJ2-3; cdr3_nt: TGTGCCAGCAGCCAAGAAGGGCAGGGGGTATCGGATACGCAGTATTTT; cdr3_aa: CASSQEGQGVSDTQYF
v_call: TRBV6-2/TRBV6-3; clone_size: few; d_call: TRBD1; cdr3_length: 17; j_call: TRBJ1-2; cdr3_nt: TGTGCCAGCAGTTACGCCGGGACAGGGGATTTAAACTATGGCTACACCTTC; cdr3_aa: CASSYAGTGDLNYGYTF
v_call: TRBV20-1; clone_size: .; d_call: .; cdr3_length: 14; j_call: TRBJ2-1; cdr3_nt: TGCAGTGCTTATGTTACAGGGCGGGGTGAGACCCAGTTCTTC; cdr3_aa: CSAYVTGRGETQFF
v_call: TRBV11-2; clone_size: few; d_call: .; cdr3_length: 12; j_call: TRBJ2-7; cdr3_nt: TGTGCCAGCAGCTTACCCTGGAGCGAGCAGTACTTC; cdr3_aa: CASSLPWSEQYF